These T cell receptor beta chains were read from a single sample in a study of blood T cell repertoires in COVID-19. Sequencing was performed with immunoSEQ multiplex PCR; in TCRdb, only in-frame clones are kept and a portion is missing. The sample shows fewer than 200,000 clones, roughly 87% of them seen only once. The sample was peripheral blood. The receptors come from a woman in her sixties or seventies with acute or convalescent COVID-19. The CDR3 runs from the conserved cysteine through the conserved F or W. The D gene is left open where the match is weak. Some rows have no size entry. The others give once, few or many, or a class for an expanded clone.

>-|TRBV30|TRBJ1-1|TRBD1
CAWSNRGGNTEAFF
TGTGCCTGGAGCAACAGGGGGGGGAACACTGAAGCTTTCTTT
>-|TRBV11-3|TRBJ1-3|-
CASSRGSGNTIYF
TGTGCCAGCAGTCGGGGCTCTGGAAACACCATATATTTT
>-|TRBV3-1/TRBV3-2|TRBJ1-1|TRBD1
CASTPSGQGATEAFF
TGTGCCAGCACCCCTTCGGGACAGGGGGCGACTGAAGCTTTCTTT
>-|TRBV12-3/TRBV12-4|TRBJ1-1|-
CASSPGTSGAFF
TGTGCCAGCAGTCCCGGGACTTCGGGGGCTTTCTTT
>few|TRBV4-2|TRBJ2-1|-
CASTSALGYEQFF
TGTGCCAGCACCTCGGCCCTGGGCTATGAGCAGTTCTTC
>-|TRBV7-9|TRBJ1-6|TRBD1
CASSSRTGARSPLHF
TGTGCCAGCAGCTCTCGGACAGGGGCCCGTTCACCCCTCCACTTT
>-|TRBV18|TRBJ2-1|-
CASSPGANNEQFF
TGTGCCAGCTCCCCAGGGGCAAACAATGAGCAGTTCTTC
>-|TRBV7-9|TRBJ2-1|TRBD2
CASSALAGAPNEQFF
TGTGCCAGCAGCGCCCTAGCGGGAGCACCCAATGAGCAGTTCTTC
>-|TRBV7-2|TRBJ1-1|-
CASSLDGLGNTEAFF
TGTGCCAGCAGCTTAGACGGGTTGGGGAACACTGAAGCTTTCTTT
>few|TRBV28|TRBJ2-4|-
CASNSGGKNIQYF
TGTGCCAGCAATTCTGGAGGGAAAAACATTCAGTACTTC
>-|TRBV11-2|TRBJ1-4|-
CASSLRGGSTNEKLFF
TGTGCCAGCAGCTTACGTGGCGGATCAACTAATGAAAAACTGTTTTTT
>-|TRBV19|TRBJ2-1|TRBD2
CASSSPGLGSYNEQFF
TGTGCCAGTAGTTCCCCGGGACTAGGGTCCTACAATGAGCAGTTCTTC
>-|TRBV4-2|TRBJ1-3|-
CASSIQGPGNTIYF
TGTGCCAGCAGCATCCAGGGGCCTGGAAACACCATATATTTT
>-|TRBV15|TRBJ2-2|TRBD2
CATSRDPNLLAGDNTGELFF
TGTGCCACCAGCAGAGACCCCAATTTATTAGCGGGGGATAACACCGGGGAGCTGTTTTTT
>-|TRBV7-2|TRBJ2-3|-
CASSSERTAAADTQYF
TGTGCCAGCAGCTCTGAGAGGACAGCCGCCGCAGATACGCAGTATTTT
>-|TRBV5-4|TRBJ1-1|-
CASSLSVILSEAFF
TGTGCCAGCAGCTTGTCAGTCATTTTGTCTGAAGCTTTCTTT
>-|TRBV6-5|TRBJ2-2|TRBD2
CASSYSGGSQRELFF
TGTGCCAGCAGTTACAGCGGGGGTTCCCAGCGGGAGCTGTTTTTT
>-|TRBV29-1|TRBJ2-3|-
CSSDIGDSSTDTQYF
TGCAGCTCGGACATAGGGGACTCTAGCACAGATACGCAGTATTTT
>once|TRBV28|TRBJ2-1|-
CASWQGTISPYNEQFF
TGTGCCAGCTGGCAGGGGACTATCTCCCCCTACAATGAGCAGTTCTTC
>-|TRBV3-1/TRBV3-2|TRBJ1-5|-
CASSQGSGGRYSNQPQHF
TGTGCCAGCAGCCAAGGTTCCGGGGGACGATATAGCAATCAGCCCCAGCATTTT
>once|TRBV3-1/TRBV3-2|TRBJ2-6|TRBD2
CASSQPGLASGGANVLTF
TGTGCCAGCAGCCAACCGGGACTAGCGTCAGGTGGGGCCAACGTCCTGACTTTC
>-|TRBV4-3|TRBJ1-1|-
CASSQFSGLWAAFF
TGCGCCAGCAGCCAATTTTCAGGGTTATGGGCAGCTTTCTTT
>-|TRBV18|TRBJ2-7|-
CASSRGPGSYEQYF
TGTGCCAGCTCACGGGGGCCAGGCTCCTACGAGCAGTACTTC
>-|TRBV5-6|TRBJ2-7|TRBD1
CASSLVAGGREQYF
TGTGCCAGCAGCTTGGTTGCAGGGGGACGCGAGCAGTACTTC
>once|TRBV7-6|TRBJ1-3|TRBD1
CASSLAKTGGSGNTIYF
TGTGCCAGCAGCTTAGCAAAGACAGGGGGCTCTGGAAACACCATATATTTT
>-|TRBV28|TRBJ1-5|TRBD1
CASRGQGWQPQHF
TGTGCCAGCAGGGGACAGGGGTGGCAGCCCCAGCATTTT
>-|TRBV19|TRBJ1-1|TRBD1
CASRGDSDWAFF
TGTGCCAGTAGGGGGGACAGTGATTGGGCTTTCTTT
>-|TRBV7-9|TRBJ1-6|-
CASSFTSGGDNSPLHF
TGTGCCAGCAGCTTTACTTCGGGGGGGGACAATTCACCCCTCCACTTT
>-|TRBV14|TRBJ2-1|-
CASSQVRSTVKFF
TGTGCCAGCAGCCAAGTTAGATCGACAGTTAAGTTCTTC
>few|TRBV7-8|TRBJ1-4|-
CASSLAGLGEKLFF
TGTGCCAGCAGCTTAGCCGGGTTAGGTGAAAAACTGTTTTTT
>few|TRBV6-5|TRBJ2-1|-
CASRKLEGYNEQFF
TGTGCCAGCAGGAAACTAGAGGGCTACAATGAGCAGTTCTTC
>-|TRBV9|TRBJ1-2|-
CASSPSGRDGYTF
TGTGCCAGCAGCCCCTCCGGGAGGGATGGCTACACCTTC
>once|TRBV23-1|TRBJ2-7|TRBD2
CASSQRGISYSYEQYF
TGCGCCAGCAGTCAGCGGGGGATCTCCTACTCCTACGAGCAGTACTTC
>-|TRBV5-1|TRBJ2-1|TRBD2
CASTSGGGTTSSYNEQFF
TGCGCCAGCACTTCGGGCGGGGGGACCACGAGCTCCTACAATGAGCAGTTCTTC
>once|TRBV30|TRBJ2-2|-
CAWRTAGNTNTGELFF
TGTGCCTGGAGGACGGCAGGGAATACGAACACCGGGGAGCTGTTTTTT
>-|TRBV7-2|TRBJ1-1|-
CASSFSNRVETEAFF
TGTGCCAGCAGCTTCAGCAACAGGGTGGAGACTGAAGCTTTCTTT
>few|TRBV28|TRBJ1-3|-
CASLKGEYGNTIYF
TGTGCCTCACTTAAGGGGGAGTATGGAAACACCATATATTTT
>-|TRBV28|TRBJ1-2|TRBD1
CASRWDRYSSGYTF
TGTGCCAGCAGGTGGGACAGATACTCTAGTGGCTACACCTTC
>-|TRBV5-1|TRBJ1-6|-
CASSLGSWGDSPLHF
TGCGCCAGCAGCTTAGGCAGCTGGGGGGATTCACCCCTCCACTTT
>-|TRBV9|TRBJ2-2|TRBD2
CASRGLAGDTGELFF
TGTGCCAGCAGAGGACTAGCGGGGGACACCGGGGAGCTGTTTTTT
>-|TRBV5-5|TRBJ2-1|TRBD2
CASSLRTSGADEQFF
TGTGCCAGCAGCTTGAGGACTAGCGGGGCCGATGAGCAGTTCTTC
>-|TRBV24-1|TRBJ2-5|TRBD2
CATSDWVAGAETQYF
TGTGCCACCAGTGATTGGGTAGCGGGAGCTGAGACCCAGTACTTC
>-|TRBV28|TRBJ2-3|TRBD1
CASSPVNPGQGKDTQYF
TGTGCCAGCAGTCCTGTCAACCCGGGACAGGGTAAAGATACGCAGTATTTT
>-|TRBV9|TRBJ2-6|TRBD1
CASTGDRGSGANVLTF
TGTGCCAGCACCGGGGACAGGGGCTCTGGGGCCAACGTCCTGACTTTC
>-|TRBV9|TRBJ2-5|-
CASSVVSGRETQYF
TGTGCCAGCAGCGTAGTATCAGGGAGGGAGACCCAGTACTTC
>-|TRBV7-2|TRBJ1-2|-
CASSLGGGLNYGYTF
TGTGCCAGCAGCCTCGGGGGGGGGCTCAACTATGGCTACACCTTC
>once|TRBV12-3/TRBV12-4|TRBJ2-1|-
CASSFSWDNEQFF
TGTGCCAGCAGTTTTAGCTGGGACAATGAGCAGTTCTTC
>-|TRBV19|TRBJ1-1|-
CASSDWAEAFF
TGTGCCAGTTCTGACTGGGCTGAAGCTTTCTTT
>-|TRBV5-6|TRBJ1-1|-
CASSRGGLRNTEAFF
TGTGCCAGCAGCCGGGGGGGTTTGAGAAACACTGAAGCTTTCTTT